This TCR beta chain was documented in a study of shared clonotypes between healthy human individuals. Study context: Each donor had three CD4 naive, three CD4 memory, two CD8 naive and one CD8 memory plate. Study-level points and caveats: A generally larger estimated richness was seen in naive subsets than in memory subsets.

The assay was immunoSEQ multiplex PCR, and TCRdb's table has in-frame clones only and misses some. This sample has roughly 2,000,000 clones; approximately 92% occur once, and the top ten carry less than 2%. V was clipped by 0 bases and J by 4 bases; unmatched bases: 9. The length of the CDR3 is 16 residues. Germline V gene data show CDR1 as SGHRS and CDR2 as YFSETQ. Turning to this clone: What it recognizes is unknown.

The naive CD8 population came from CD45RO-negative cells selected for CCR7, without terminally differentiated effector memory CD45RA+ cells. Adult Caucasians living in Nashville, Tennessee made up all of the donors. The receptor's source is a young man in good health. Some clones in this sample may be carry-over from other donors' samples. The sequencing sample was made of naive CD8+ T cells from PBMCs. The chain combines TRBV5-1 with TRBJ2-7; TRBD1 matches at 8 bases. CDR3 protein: CASSLAQGATLYEQYF. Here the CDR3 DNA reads TGCGCCAGCAGCTTGGCCCAGGGGGCCACCCTGTACGAGCAGTACTTC.